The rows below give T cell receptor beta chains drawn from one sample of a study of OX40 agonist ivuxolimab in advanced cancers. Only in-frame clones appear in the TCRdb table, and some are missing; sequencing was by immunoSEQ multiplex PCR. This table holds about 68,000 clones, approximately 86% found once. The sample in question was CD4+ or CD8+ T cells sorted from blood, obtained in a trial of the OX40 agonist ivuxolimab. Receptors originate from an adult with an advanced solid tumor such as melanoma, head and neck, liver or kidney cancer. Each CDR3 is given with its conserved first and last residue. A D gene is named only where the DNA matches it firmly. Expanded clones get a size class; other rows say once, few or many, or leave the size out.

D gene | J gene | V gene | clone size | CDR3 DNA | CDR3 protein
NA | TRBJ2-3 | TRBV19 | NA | TGTGCCAGTAACCCAGGTTTCCCAGAAGATACGCAGTATTTT | CASNPGFPEDTQYF
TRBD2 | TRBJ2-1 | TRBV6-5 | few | TGTGCCAGCAGCTCGGGACTAGCGAACAATGAGCAGTTCTTC | CASSSGLANNEQFF
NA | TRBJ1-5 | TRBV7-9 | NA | TGTGCCAGCAGCCCCGACACCAATCAGCCCCAGCATTTT | CASSPDTNQPQHF
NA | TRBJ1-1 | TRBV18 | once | TGTGCCAGCTCACCAGTACAGCAGGGGAACACTGAAGCTTTCTTT | CASSPVQQGNTEAFF
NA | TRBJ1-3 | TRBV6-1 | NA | TGTGCCAGCAGTGAATTCGGGGGAAACACCATATATTTT | CASSEFGGNTIYF
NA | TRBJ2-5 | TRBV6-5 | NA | TGTGCCAGCAGTTATGGCGTCCGGGAGACCCAGTACTTC | CASSYGVRETQYF
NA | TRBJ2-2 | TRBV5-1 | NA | TGCGCCAGCGAGATTCTTGGGAACACCGGGGAGCTGTTTTTT | CASEILGNTGELFF
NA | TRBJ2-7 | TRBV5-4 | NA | TGTGCCAGCAGCTGGCACGGGGACTCCTACGAGCAGTACTTC | CASSWHGDSYEQYF
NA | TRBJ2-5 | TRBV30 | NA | TGTGCCTGGAGTGTAACGGCAGAGACCCAGTACTTC | CAWSVTAETQYF
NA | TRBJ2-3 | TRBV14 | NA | TGTGCCAGCAGCCAAGACTTGGCAGATACGCAGTATTTT | CASSQDLADTQYF
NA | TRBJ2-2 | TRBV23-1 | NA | TGCGCCAGCAGTCCGCGGCCCACCGGGGAGCTGTTTTTT | CASSPRPTGELFF
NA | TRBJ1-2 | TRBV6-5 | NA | TGTGCCAGCAGTTATACCCCGTGGGGTGGCTACACCTTC | CASSYTPWGGYTF
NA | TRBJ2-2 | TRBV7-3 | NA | TGTGCCAGCAGCTTCGGGACTCCGAACACCGGGGAGCTGTTTTTT | CASSFGTPNTGELFF
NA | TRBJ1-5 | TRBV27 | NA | TGTGCCAGCAGTAGAGCAGGGGTTAGTCAGCCCCAGCATTTT | CASSRAGVSQPQHF
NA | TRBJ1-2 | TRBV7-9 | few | TGTGCCAGCAGCCTAGACAGCTATGGCTACACCTTC | CASSLDSYGYTF
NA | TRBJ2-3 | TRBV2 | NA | TGTGCCAGCAGTGACTGGGACCCCACAGATACGCAGTATTTT | CASSDWDPTDTQYF
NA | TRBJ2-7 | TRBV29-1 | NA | TGCAGCGTTGCCTTCACTGGTGTCTACGAGCAGTACTTC | CSVAFTGVYEQYF
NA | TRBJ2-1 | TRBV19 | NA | TGTGCCAGTAGAGAGAAGCCTTCCTCCTACAATGAGCAGTTCTTC | CASREKPSSYNEQFF
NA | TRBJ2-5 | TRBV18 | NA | TGTGCCAGCTCACCAGGGACACGGGAGACCCAGTACTTC | CASSPGTRETQYF
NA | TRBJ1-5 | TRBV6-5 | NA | TGTGCCAGCGTGATCAGTGGCAATCAGCCCCAGCATTTT | CASVISGNQPQHF
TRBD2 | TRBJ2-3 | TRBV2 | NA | TGTGCCAGCAGTCCCTTCGCGGCTAGCGGAACAGATACGCAGTATTTT | CASSPFAASGTDTQYF
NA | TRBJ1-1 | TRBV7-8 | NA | TGTGCCAGCAGCTTAGGAACTGAAGCTTTCTTT | CASSLGTEAFF
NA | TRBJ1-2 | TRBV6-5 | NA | TGTGCCAGCACTGACACCAATGGCTACACCTTC | CASTDTNGYTF
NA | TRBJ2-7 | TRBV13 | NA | TGTGCCAGCAGCTTAAACATGATAGACGAGCAGTACTTC | CASSLNMIDEQYF
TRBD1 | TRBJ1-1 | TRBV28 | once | TGTGCCAGCAGGGGACAGGGAAAAGCTGAAGCTTTCTTT | CASRGQGKAEAFF
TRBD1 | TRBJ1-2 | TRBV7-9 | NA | TGTGCCAGCAGCGGGACAGGTCTCTATGGCTACACCTTC | CASSGTGLYGYTF
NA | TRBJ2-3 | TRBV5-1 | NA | TGCGCCAGCAGCCATGGACAGAGCACAGATACGCAGTATTTT | CASSHGQSTDTQYF
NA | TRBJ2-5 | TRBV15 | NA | TGTGCCACCAGCAGGCCCGCCCCGGGGGAGGAGACCCAGTACTTC | CATSRPAPGEETQYF
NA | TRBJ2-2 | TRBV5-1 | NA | TGCGCCAGCAGCTTGGACAGGGCGGATTTAGCCGGGGAGCTGTTTTTT | CASSLDRADLAGELFF
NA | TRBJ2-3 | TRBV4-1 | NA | TGCGCCAGCAGCCAAGAGGTCGCGAATACAGATACGCAGTATTTT | CASSQEVANTDTQYF